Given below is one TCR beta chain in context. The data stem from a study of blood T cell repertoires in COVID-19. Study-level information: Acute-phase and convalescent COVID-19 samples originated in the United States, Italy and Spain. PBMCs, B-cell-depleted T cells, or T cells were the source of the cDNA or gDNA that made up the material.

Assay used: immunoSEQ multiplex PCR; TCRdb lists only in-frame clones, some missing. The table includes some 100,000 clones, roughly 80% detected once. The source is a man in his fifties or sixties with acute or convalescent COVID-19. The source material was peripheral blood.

CDR3 region: CASSFATSATDTQYF. The DNA of the CDR3 is TGTGCCAGCAGCTTCGCGACTAGCGCCACAGATACGCAGTATTTT. The rearrangement joins TRBV7-3 to TRBJ2-3; 8 nucleotides agree with TRBD2. The CDR3 spans 15 residues. The trim removed 3 bases at V and 2 bases at J, leaving 4 bases unmatched. The germline CDR1 and CDR2 sequences are SGHTA and FQGTGA.